The source of this T cell receptor beta chain is a study of blood T cell repertoires in COVID-19. Looked up from germline, CDR1 is SEHNR and CDR2 is FQNEAQ (reference sequence). This CDR3 is 12 amino acids long. Trimming took 3 bases from V and 10 from J, leaving 12 bases between them. This clone was found once. Profiling relied on immunoSEQ multiplex PCR, and the TCRdb table lists in-frame clones only, not all of them. Altogether some 450,000 clones are present, about 91% being singletons, with the ten largest covering around 13%. The sequencing input was peripheral blood. This sequence joins TRBV7-9 and TRBJ1-2, with D tentatively TRBD1 (5 bases). This sequence was found in a woman aged 45-60 years with COVID-19, enrolled during active disease. CDR3: CASSFDRAYYTF. DNA of the CDR3: TGTGCCAGCAGCTTCGACAGAGCCTACTACACCTTC.